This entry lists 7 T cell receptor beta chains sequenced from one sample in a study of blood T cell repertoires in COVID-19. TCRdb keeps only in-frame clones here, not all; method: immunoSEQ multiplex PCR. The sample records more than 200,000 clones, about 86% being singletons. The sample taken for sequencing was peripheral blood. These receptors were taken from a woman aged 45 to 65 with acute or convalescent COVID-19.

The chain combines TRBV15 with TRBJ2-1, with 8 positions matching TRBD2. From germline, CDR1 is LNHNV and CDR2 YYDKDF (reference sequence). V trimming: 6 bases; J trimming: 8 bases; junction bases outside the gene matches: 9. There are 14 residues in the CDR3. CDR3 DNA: TGTGCCACCAGGGTGCCCGGGAGGGGCCATGAGCAGTTCTTC. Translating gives CATRVPGRGHEQFF. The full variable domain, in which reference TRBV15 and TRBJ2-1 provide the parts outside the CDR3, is DAMVIQNPRYQVTQFGKPVTLSCSQTLNHNVMYWYQQKSSQAPKLLFHYYDKDFNNEADTPDNFQSRRPNTSFCFLDIRSPGLGDTAMYLCATRVPGRGHEQFFGPGTRLTVL.

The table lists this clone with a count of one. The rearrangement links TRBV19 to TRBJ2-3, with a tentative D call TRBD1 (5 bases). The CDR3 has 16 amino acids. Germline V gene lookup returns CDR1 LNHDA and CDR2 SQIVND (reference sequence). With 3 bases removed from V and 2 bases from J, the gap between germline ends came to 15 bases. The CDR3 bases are TGTGCCAGTAGTATCCCAGGGCTGGGCCTCACAGATACGCAGTATTTT. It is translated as CASSIPGLGLTDTQYF.

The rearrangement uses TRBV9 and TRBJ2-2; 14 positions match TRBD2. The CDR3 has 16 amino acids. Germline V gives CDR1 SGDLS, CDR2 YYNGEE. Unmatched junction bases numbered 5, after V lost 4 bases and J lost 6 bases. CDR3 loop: CASSTGLAGGSGELFF. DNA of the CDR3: TGTGCCAGCAGCACCGGACTAGCGGGAGGTTCCGGGGAGCTGTTTTTT.

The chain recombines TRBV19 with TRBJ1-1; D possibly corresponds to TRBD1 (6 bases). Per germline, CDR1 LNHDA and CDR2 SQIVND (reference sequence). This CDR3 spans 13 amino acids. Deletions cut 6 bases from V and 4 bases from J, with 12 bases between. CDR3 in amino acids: CASRPPGVTEAFF. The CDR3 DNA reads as TGTGCCAGTAGACCACCAGGGGTCACTGAAGCTTTCTTT.

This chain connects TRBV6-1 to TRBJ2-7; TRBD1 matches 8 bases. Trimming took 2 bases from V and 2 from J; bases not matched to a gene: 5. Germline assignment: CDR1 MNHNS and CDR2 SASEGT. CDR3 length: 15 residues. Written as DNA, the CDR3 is TGTGCCAGCAGTGAAACAGGACAGGGACCCTACGAGCAGTACTTC. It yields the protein CASSETGQGPYEQYF.

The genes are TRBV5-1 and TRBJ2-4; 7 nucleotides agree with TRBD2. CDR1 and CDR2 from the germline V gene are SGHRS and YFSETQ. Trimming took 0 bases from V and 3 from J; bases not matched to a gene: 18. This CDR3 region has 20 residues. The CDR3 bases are TGCGCCAGCAGCTTGGCCGGGGCGGGAGCCACCCAAGGGGACAAAAACATTCAGTACTTC. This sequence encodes CASSLAGAGATQGDKNIQYF.

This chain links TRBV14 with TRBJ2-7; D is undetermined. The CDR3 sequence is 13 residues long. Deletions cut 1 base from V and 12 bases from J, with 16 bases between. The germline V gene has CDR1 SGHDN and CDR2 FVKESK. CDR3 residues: CASSQGLSTSMYF. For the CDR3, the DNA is TGTGCCAGCAGCCAAGGCCTCTCGACTTCGATGTACTTC. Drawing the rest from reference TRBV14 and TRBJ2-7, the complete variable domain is EAGVTQFPSHSVIEKGQTVTLRCDPISGHDNLYWYRRVMGKEIKFLLHFVKESKQDESGMPNNRFLAERTGGTYSTLKVQPAELEDSGVYFCASSQGLSTSMYFGPGTRLTVT.